Described below is a single T cell receptor (beta chain) sequence and its context. Its antigen is currently not known. No clone much larger than this one lies a single base away; base qualities are absent. TCRbeta CDR3 regions were amplified from genomic DNA by means of the immunoSEQ Assay, a bias-controlled multiplex PCR. On the authors' methods: The number of nucleated cells in each sample was estimated by amplification of reference gene primers within the assay. Sequence reads were collapsed and filtered to measure the absolute abundance of every unique TCRbeta CDR3 rearrangement. For each sample, productive Simpson clonality was calculated by taking the square root of Simpson's diversity index across productive rearrangements. TCRdb re-hosts the immuneACCESS table, in-frame sequences only. Its copies lack some clones; in the studies checked, an unresolved V gene accounts for under half of them, and the cause for the rest is not known. V, J and clone size were drawn from that table, and D and trimming were deduced from the DNA. This sample comprises some 200,000 clones, about 80% of them detected only once. The ten largest account for 7.8% of the sample.

CDR1 and CDR2 (KGHSH, LQKENI) derive from the germline V gene. V is cut back by 3 bases and J by 4 bases, with 6 bases in the junction unmatched. Spanning cysteine to phenylalanine, the CDR3 consists of 15 amino acids. Just CDR3 DNA is preserved here, 45 bases in frame from base 1. This specimen comes from a study of blood T cell repertoires in COVID-19 (TCRdb year 2020). In the study overall: The collaborator samples originated in the United States, Italy and Spain and spanned the acute and convalescent phases of COVID-19. Sample metadata almost always included a de-identified subject ID, COVID-19 status, age in years and sex. The repertoires were released in a freely available public database meant as a resource for research on the immune response to SARS-CoV-2. The prospective study material was composed of cDNA or gDNA derived from T cells, B-cell-depleted T cells, or PBMCs. Samples were obtained from the ongoing ImmuneRACE study (first 160 participants) and from about 1,300 subjects provided by 6 global collaborators. Where available, HLA class I and class II types were obtained from metadata supplied by the sample provider rather than from assay-based typing. Deeply sampled blood TCRbeta repertoires from subjects exposed to, actively infected with, or recovered from COVID-19 were included in the dataset.

One collaborating source in Seattle enrolled patients during active infection and followed them longitudinally through the course of disease. Each collaborating institution followed its own protocols to collect whole blood in K2EDTA tubes. For TCRbeta analysis, collaborators shipped samples in one of three forms: frozen whole blood, isolated PBMCs, or DNA extracted from either of those sample types. What the research found in general, with its limitations: Clinical and demographic metadata were provided uncurated, with the amount varying by source and participant.

The TCR originated in an elderly woman with COVID-19, enrolled during active disease. The source material was peripheral blood. The chain uses TRBV18 and TRBJ2-1, with TRBD1 identical over 7 junction bases. The DNA reads as follows: TGTGCCAGCTCACCTCCGGGACAGCCTTACAATGAGCAGTTCTTC. Its translation is CASSPPGQPYNEQFF.